This T cell receptor beta chain emerged from a study of shared clonotypes between healthy human individuals. Overall study context: Plates per donor: three CD4 naive, three CD4 memory, two CD8 naive, one CD8 memory.

Turning to this clone: The target antigen is unknown.

Profiling relied on immunoSEQ multiplex PCR, and the TCRdb table lists in-frame clones only, not all of them. The repertoire holds roughly 760,000 clones, with around 72% as singletons. CDR1 and CDR2 from the germline V gene are MNHEY and SMNVEV (reference sequence). Trimming cost V 5 bases and J 2 bases; bases outside gene matches: 11. The CDR3 extends over 16 amino acids. General study points: Naive subsets usually exceeded memory subsets in estimated richness. Some naive CD4 clonotypes, around 4.7%, turned up in common across a few donors.

The sequence came from a woman aged 25-40 years in good health. V is TRBV27 and J is TRBJ1-1; 7 nucleotides match TRBD1. Sequences were obtained from memory CD4+ T cells sorted from blood. Subset reported: CD45RA-negative fraction. DNA for the CDR3: TGTGCCAGCAGTAATTTGGGACAGTCAATTAACACTGAAGCTTTCTTT. It encodes CASSNLGQSINTEAFF.